Below are 30 T cell receptor beta chains sequenced from a single sample in a study of blood T cell repertoires in COVID-19 (dated by TCRdb to 2018 to 2021). Library preparation used the immunoSEQ multiplex PCR assay. In its TCRdb copy, this immuneACCESS table keeps in-frame sequences only and misses some clones. Where compared with another copy, unresolved V genes explain less than half of these, and the others have no known cause. The sample table holds fewer than 250,000 clones, of which about nine tenths were seen once. Roughly 0.89% of the sample is held by the ten biggest clonotypes. Material: peripheral blood. The receptors derive from a man aged 25-40 years with COVID-19, enrolled during active disease.

The chain links TRBV3-1 (or the pseudogene TRBV3-2) to TRBJ2-5, with 7 bases lining up with TRBD2. Germline V CDR1 and CDR2: LGHDT, YNNKEL (reference sequence). This CDR3 spans 17 amino acids. With V trimmed by 4 bases and J by 1 base, 12 bases remained unmatched. As DNA, the CDR3 is TGTGCCAGCAGCCCAGACCTCGGGGGGAGAACCCAAGAGACCCAGTACTTC. Its protein is CASSPDLGGRTQETQYF.

This clone was recorded once. The chain combines TRBV18 with TRBJ1-3, with D unresolved. V lost 0 bases and J lost 4, with 13 bases in between. The CDR3 totals 16 residues. Germline assignment: CDR1 KGHSH and CDR2 LQKENI. This chain's CDR3 is CASSPPAEGTGNTIYF. CDR3 nucleotides: TGTGCCAGCTCACCACCCGCAGAGGGCACCGGAAACACCATATATTTT.

The gene calls are TRBV4-2 and TRBJ1-4; D is uncertain. Per germline, CDR1 LGHNA and CDR2 YNFKEQ. The ends were cut back, 1 base at V and 8 bases at J, with 14 bases in the middle. The CDR3 totals 15 residues. This CDR3 reads CASSQATGREEKLFF. In DNA, the CDR3 is TGTGCCAGCAGCCAAGCGACGGGGAGGGAGGAAAAACTGTTTTTT.

This chain links TRBV7-3 with TRBJ2-3; 13 bases align to TRBD2. CDR1 is SGHTA and CDR2 is FQGTGA in the germline V gene. Trimming cost V 5 bases and J 3 bases; bases outside gene matches: 5. The CDR3 runs to 16 residues. CDR3 sequence: CASSPRTSGGTDTQYF. CDR3 nucleotide sequence: TGTGCCAGCAGCCCCCGGACTAGCGGGGGAACAGATACGCAGTATTTT.

V and J are TRBV19 and TRBJ2-3; tentatively, D is TRBD2 (6 bases). Germline assignment: CDR1 LNHDA and CDR2 SQIVND (reference sequence). This CDR3 comprises 15 residues. V lost 6 bases, J lost 2 bases, and 15 bases lay in between. Here the CDR3 DNA reads TGTGCCAGTAGGGACGGGGGAGAATACACAGATACGCAGTATTTT. This encodes CASRDGGEYTDTQYF.

The rearrangement joins TRBV6-2 or TRBV6-3 to TRBJ1-5; 10 nucleotides match TRBD1. Germline V gene sequence: CDR1 MNHEY, CDR2 SVGEGT. The CDR3 runs 14 residues. V lost 6 bases, J lost 4 bases, and 3 bases stayed unmatched. This CDR3 is CASSPGQGNQPQHF. DNA for the CDR3: TGTGCCAGCAGCCCGGGACAGGGGAATCAGCCCCAGCATTTT.

V is TRBV5-1 and J is TRBJ2-4, with D perhaps TRBD2 (6 bases). The germline V and J ends were trimmed by 1 base and 7 bases, with 18 bases remaining between them. Germline CDR1 SGHRS, CDR2 YFSETQ. The CDR3 has 16 residues. CDR3 bases: TGCGCCAGCAGCTTGATTAGTGCAGGAGGAGGGAACATTCAGTACTTC. Translating it yields CASSLISAGGGNIQYF.

This chain joins TRBV6-5 and TRBJ1-2; 7 bases match TRBD1. The J segment lost 2 bases and the V segment lost 4 bases, leaving 10 bases of the junction unmatched. Germline-derived CDR1 and CDR2 are MNHEY and SVGAGI. This CDR3 is 16 amino acids long. CDR3: CASSLTGTATNYGYTF. The CDR3 nucleotides are TGTGCCAGCAGTTTAACCGGGACAGCTACGAACTATGGCTACACCTTC.

The chain's CDR3 is CASSLRQGGETQYF. For the CDR3, the DNA is TGCGCCAGCAGCTTGAGACAGGGGGGCGAGACCCAGTACTTC. This chain uses TRBV5-1 with TRBJ2-5; 9 bases fit TRBD1. V was pared by 1 base and J by 5 bases, with 3 bases of the junction left unmatched. CDR3 length: 14 amino acids. The germline gives CDR1 SGHRS, CDR2 YFSETQ.

The chain is built from TRBV19 and TRBJ1-5; 7 bases are a match to TRBD1. V lost 5 bases, J lost 4 bases, and 8 bases stayed unmatched. CDR1 and CDR2 from the germline V gene are LNHDA and SQIVND (reference sequence). This CDR3 has 15 residues. CDR3 nucleotide sequence: TGTGCCAGTAGTGATCGGGGGACAGAAAATCAGCCCCAGCATTTT. Translated: CASSDRGTENQPQHF.

This clone was detected once. This chain connects TRBV5-1 to TRBJ1-1; TRBD1 matches at 8 bases. Looked up from germline, CDR1 is SGHRS and CDR2 is YFSETQ. V shed 4 bases, J shed 1 base, and the junction held 6 bases outside the gene matches. CDR3 length: 15 residues. CDR3 in amino acids: CASSRDRTPNTEAFF. The DNA for the CDR3 is TGCGCCAGCAGCAGGGACAGGACACCGAACACTGAAGCTTTCTTT.

The chain uses TRBV7-9 and TRBJ1-4; D is perhaps TRBD1 (5 bases). The V gene lost 8 bases and the J gene lost 8 bases, with 12 bases spanning the gap. Per the germline V gene, CDR1 is SEHNR and CDR2 is FQNEAQ (reference sequence). This CDR3 region has 12 residues. The CDR3 reads CASSAGQEKLFF. CDR3 coding DNA: TGTGCCAGCTCGGCAGGGCAAGAAAAACTGTTTTTT. Based on the CDR3 plus reference TRBV7-9 and TRBJ1-4, the full variable domain is DTGVSQNPRHKITKRGQNVTFRCDPISEHNRLYWYRQTLGQGPEFLTYFQNEAQLEKSRLLSDRFSAERPKGSFSTLEIQRTEQGDSAMYLCASSAGQEKLFFGSGTQLSVL.

The rearrangement joins TRBV7-7 to TRBJ2-5, with 14 bases fitting TRBD2. This CDR3 has 15 residues. V lost 4 bases and J lost 4; bases outside the gene matches: 2. Germline V lookup: CDR1 SSHAT, CDR2 FNYEAQ (reference sequence). CDR3 DNA: TGTGCCAGCAGCTCCGGGACTAGCGGGAGAGAGACCCAGTACTTC. Protein product: CASSSGTSGRETQYF.

The rearrangement joins TRBV19 to TRBJ2-2; 10 bases line up with TRBD2. There are 16 residues in the CDR3. V lost 8 bases and J lost 3; bases outside the gene matches: 9. Per the germline V gene, CDR1 is LNHDA and CDR2 is SQIVND (reference sequence). The CDR3 DNA is TGTGCCAGTGGTGTAGCGGGGGGCCGGTACACCGGGGAGCTGTTTTTT. It translates to CASGVAGGRYTGELFF.

This sequence joins TRBV9 and TRBJ1-6; no clear D. CDR3 length: 15 amino acids. Germline-derived CDR1 and CDR2 are SGDLS and YYNGEE. The V gene lost 5 bases and the J gene lost 5 bases, with 14 bases spanning the gap. CDR3: CASSGEGRDNSPLHF. For the CDR3, the DNA is TGTGCCAGCAGTGGGGAGGGAAGGGATAATTCACCCCTCCACTTT.

The table lists this clone with a count of one. The CDR3 region is CATNSFYSNQPQHF. The CDR3 region has the DNA TGTGCCACAAACAGTTTTTATAGCAATCAGCCCCAGCATTTT. The V call is TRBV19, the J call TRBJ1-5; no reliable D call. This CDR3 region has 14 residues. Trimming cost V 10 bases and J 0 bases, with 13 bases left between them. Germline-derived CDR1 and CDR2 are LNHDA and SQIVND (reference sequence).

The chain employs TRBV6-5 and TRBJ2-7; a possible D gene is TRBD2 (5 bases). Per the germline V gene, CDR1 is MNHEY and CDR2 is SVGAGI. The CDR3 loop spans 15 amino acids. The germline V and J ends were trimmed by 0 bases and 6 bases, with 15 bases remaining between them. The CDR3 sequence is CASSYSRDATSEQYF. The CDR3 region has the DNA TGTGCCAGCAGTTACTCGAGGGATGCCACCTCCGAGCAGTACTTC.

This sequence joins TRBV14 and TRBJ1-2; 7 nucleotides match TRBD1. V gave up 2 bases and J gave up 11 bases; unmatched junction bases: 8. Germline CDR1 reads SGHDN; CDR2 reads FVKESK. This CDR3 has 13 amino acids. The CDR3 DNA follows: TGTGCCAGCAGCCAACGGACAGGTTCGGGATACACCTTC. Its translation: CASSQRTGSGYTF.

The chain recombines TRBV9 with TRBJ2-2, with 9 bases that match TRBD1. The germline V gene has CDR1 SGDLS and CDR2 YYNGEE. This CDR3 is 15 amino acids long. Losses at the gene ends were 3 bases for V and 3 bases for J; bases not matched to a gene: 3. CDR3 amino acids: CASSARTGDTGELFF. Here the CDR3 DNA reads TGTGCCAGCAGCGCCCGGACAGGGGACACCGGGGAGCTGTTTTTT.

The CDR3 DNA reads TGTGCCAGCAGCCTCCACGCGGGGACAGACCCCAATGAGCAGTTCTTC. Encoded protein: CASSLHAGTDPNEQFF. This chain joins TRBV4-2 and TRBJ2-1; TRBD1 might be the D (7 bases). Trimming shortened V by 4 bases and J by 6 bases, and 19 bases separated the two germline ends. The germline V gene encodes CDR1 LGHNA and CDR2 YNFKEQ. CDR3 length: 16 amino acids.

V gene TRBV11-3 combines with J gene TRBJ2-7; 7 bases line up with TRBD1. After removal of 3 bases from V and 0 bases from J, the junction contained 2 bases not matched to a gene. CDR1 is SGHNT and CDR2 is YENEEA in the germline V gene. The CDR3 runs to 14 residues. CDR3: CASSFRDSSYEQYF. The CDR3 coding sequence is TGTGCCAGCAGCTTCCGGGACAGCTCCTACGAGCAGTACTTC.

J is TRBJ2-2 and V is TRBV6-6; 8 bases fit TRBD2. The length of the CDR3 is 16 residues. Germline values: CDR1 MNHNY, CDR2 SVGAGI (reference sequence). The trim removed 5 bases at V and 2 bases at J, leaving 7 bases unmatched. The DNA of the CDR3 is TGTGCCAGCAGTCCCCCCGGGGGGGTAAACACCGGGGAGCTGTTTTTT. As protein: CASSPPGGVNTGELFF.

The J gene is TRBJ2-2, the V gene TRBV3-1 (or the pseudogene TRBV3-2), with D maybe TRBD1 (5 bases). This CDR3 spans 14 amino acids. CDR1 is LGHDT, CDR2 YNNKEL, per germline (reference sequence). Between the trimmed V and J ends, which lost 1 base and 9 bases, there was a span of 12 bases. This CDR3 is CASSQAAGLRELFF. In DNA form, the CDR3 reads TGTGCCAGCAGCCAAGCCGCAGGGCTCCGGGAGCTGTTTTTT.

The V gene is TRBV30, the J gene TRBJ1-2; the match to TRBD1 covers 7 bases. V shed 1 base and J 4 bases; nucleotides not matched to a gene: 12. Per the germline V gene, CDR1 is GTSNPN and CDR2 is SVGIG (reference sequence). The CDR3 is made up of 16 amino acids. The CDR3, as DNA: TGTGCCTGGAGTGACGGACAGGCTCTTCCTGCCTATGGCTACACCTTC. Protein sequence: CAWSDGQALPAYGYTF.

The chain carries TRBV11-3 and TRBJ1-1; 10 bases agree with TRBD1. Unmatched junction bases numbered 9, after V lost 5 bases and J lost 12 bases. Germline V gene lookup returns CDR1 SGHNT and CDR2 YENEEA. CDR3 length: 13 residues. The CDR3 loop is CASSHGQGVSPFF. The CDR3 nucleotides are TGTGCCAGCAGCCACGGACAGGGGGTCTCGCCTTTCTTT.

The chain combines TRBV19 with TRBJ1-5; possible D gene TRBD1, 6 bases. Germline assignment: CDR1 LNHDA and CDR2 SQIVND (reference sequence). The germline V and J ends were trimmed by 5 bases and 7 bases, with 18 bases remaining between them. The CDR3 runs to 15 residues. The CDR3 nucleotides read TGTGCCAGTAGTCCGGAAAAACAGGGAGACCAGCCCCAGCATTTT. Residues: CASSPEKQGDQPQHF.

This clone has a single count. The chain couples TRBV10-2 to TRBJ2-5; possible D gene TRBD2, 5 bases. There are 14 residues in the CDR3. Germline assignment: CDR1 WSHSY and CDR2 SAAADI. Trimming cost V 4 bases and J 2 bases, with 11 bases left between them. The CDR3 spells CASSGPSGQETQYF. The CDR3 DNA sequence: TGCGCCAGCAGTGGCCCCAGCGGTCAAGAGACCCAGTACTTC.

The genes are TRBV5-1 and TRBJ1-1, with D perhaps TRBD1 (5 bases). This CDR3 is 14 amino acids long. Germline V gene sequence: CDR1 SGHRS, CDR2 YFSETQ. Trimming cost V 3 bases and J 2 bases, with 11 bases left between them. CDR3 sequence: CASSYRTGNTEAFF. CDR3 coding DNA: TGCGCCAGCAGCTACCGAACAGGAAACACTGAAGCTTTCTTT.

The chain has TRBV5-4 and TRBJ2-7; 7 nucleotides align to TRBD1. Germline V lookup: CDR1 SGHNT, CDR2 YYREEE (reference sequence). The length of the CDR3 is 15 residues. V lost 2 bases to trimming and J lost 1 base; unmatched junction nucleotides: 6. The CDR3 loop reads CASSFNQGQSYEQYF. The CDR3 region has the DNA TGTGCCAGCAGCTTCAACCAGGGACAGTCCTACGAGCAGTACTTC. Filled out from reference TRBV5-4 and TRBJ2-7, the complete variable domain reads ETGVTQSPTHLIKTRGQQVTLRCSSQSGHNTVSWYQQALGQGPQFIFQYYREEENGRGNFPPRFSGLQFPNYSSELNVNALELDDSALYLCASSFNQGQSYEQYFGPGTRLTVT.

In DNA, the CDR3 is TGTGCCAGCAGTTACGCGGGGGTAGAGACCCAGTACTTC. Its protein is CASSYAGVETQYF. The chain carries TRBV6-6 and TRBJ2-5; 7 nucleotides line up with TRBD2. The germline CDR1 and CDR2 sequences are MNHNY and SVGAGI (reference sequence). V lost 2 bases and J lost 4; bases outside the gene matches: 1. This CDR3 is built from 13 residues.